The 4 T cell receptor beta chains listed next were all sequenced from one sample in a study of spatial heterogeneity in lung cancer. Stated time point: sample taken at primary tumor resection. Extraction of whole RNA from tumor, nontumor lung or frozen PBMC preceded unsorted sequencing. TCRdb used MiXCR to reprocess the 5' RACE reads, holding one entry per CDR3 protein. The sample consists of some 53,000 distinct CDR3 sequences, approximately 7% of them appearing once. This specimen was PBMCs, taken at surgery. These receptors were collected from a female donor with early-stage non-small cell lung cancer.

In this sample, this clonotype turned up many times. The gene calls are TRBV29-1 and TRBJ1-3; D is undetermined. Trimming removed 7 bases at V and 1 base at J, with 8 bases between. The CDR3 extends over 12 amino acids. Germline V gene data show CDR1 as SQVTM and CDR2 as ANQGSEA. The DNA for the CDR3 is TGCAGCGGAGCCGTTTCTGGAAACACCATATATTTT. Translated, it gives CSGAVSGNTIYF.

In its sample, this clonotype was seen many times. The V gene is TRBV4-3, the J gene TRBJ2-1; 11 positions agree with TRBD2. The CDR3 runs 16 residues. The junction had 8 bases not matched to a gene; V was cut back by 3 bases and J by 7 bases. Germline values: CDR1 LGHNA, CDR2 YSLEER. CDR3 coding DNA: TGCGCCAGCAGCCAGTCCGGGACTAGCGGATTTAATGAGCAGTTCTTC. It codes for CASSQSGTSGFNEQFF.

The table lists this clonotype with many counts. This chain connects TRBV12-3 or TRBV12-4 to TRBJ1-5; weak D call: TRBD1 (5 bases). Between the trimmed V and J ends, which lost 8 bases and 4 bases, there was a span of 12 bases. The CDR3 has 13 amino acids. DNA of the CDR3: TGTGCCAGCCGACCGGGACTTAATCAGCCCCAGCATTTT. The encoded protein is CASRPGLNQPQHF.

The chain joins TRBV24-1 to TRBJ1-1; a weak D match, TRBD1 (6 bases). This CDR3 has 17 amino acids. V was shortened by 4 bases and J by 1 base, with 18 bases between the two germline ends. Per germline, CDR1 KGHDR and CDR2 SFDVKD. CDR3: CATSETVPGQTNTEAFF. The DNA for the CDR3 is TGTGCCACCAGTGAAACGGTACCGGGACAAACGAACACTGAAGCTTTCTTT.